These 27 T cell receptor beta chains share one sample of origin, sequenced in a study of long-term antiretroviral therapy in people with HIV. Sequencing relied on immunoSEQ assay v3.0, run at survey level. Assay: immunoSEQ multiplex PCR; the TCRdb copy retains only in-frame clones and omits some. The sample lists around 29,000 clones; 75% to 85% were seen once. The sequences come from unsorted PBMCs, collected 0.3 years after starting antiretroviral therapy. These receptors were taken from a man aged 40-49 years with HIV.

The chain employs TRBV19 and TRBJ1-1; 9 bases are a match to TRBD1. The CDR3 length is 16 residues. The V segment lost 8 bases and the J segment 2 bases; nucleotides outside the gene matches: 12. The germline gives CDR1 LNHDA, CDR2 SQIVND (reference sequence). CDR3 sequence reads: CASRVRDRVLNTEAFF. Written as DNA, the CDR3 is TGTGCCAGTCGTGTCCGGGACAGGGTTTTAAACACTGAAGCTTTCTTT.

This clone rates as medium-sized. V usage is TRBV10-3 and J usage is TRBJ2-7, with D possibly being TRBD1 or TRBD2 (6 bases each). This CDR3 is 12 amino acids long. V gave up 7 bases and J gave up 3 bases, with 10 bases separating them. Germline V gene sequence: CDR1 ENHRY, CDR2 SYGVKD. The DNA of the CDR3 is TGTGCCATCAAGGGGGGAGTCTACGAGCAGTACTTC. Its protein product is CAIKGGVYEQYF.

The chain has TRBV4-3 and TRBJ2-1; 9 bases map to TRBD2. CDR3 length: 13 residues. V shed 4 bases, J shed 15 bases, and the junction held 10 bases outside the gene matches. Germline CDR1 reads LGHNA; CDR2 reads YSLEER. Written as DNA, the CDR3 is TGCGCCAGCAGCCCACAGGGGACTAGCCGCGCGTTCTTC. Its translation is CASSPQGTSRAFF.

CDR3 DNA: TGTGCCAGCAGCTTATTAGCGGGGGTGGGAGATACGCAGTATTTT. Translation: CASSLLAGVGDTQYF. The chain recombines TRBV7-8 with TRBJ2-3; 9 nucleotides agree with TRBD2. After removal of 2 bases from V and 5 bases from J, the junction contained 5 bases not matched to a gene. Germline V gene sequence: CDR1 SGHVS, CDR2 FQNEAQ. The CDR3 is 15 residues long.

This clone was seen a handful of times. The gene calls are TRBV7-2 and TRBJ2-1; 8 bases are shared with TRBD2. Per germline, CDR1 SGHTA and CDR2 FQGNSA. CDR3 size: 15 residues. V dropped 6 bases and J dropped 5; count of bases not matched to a gene: 9. CDR3 amino acids: CASRGPGLGHNEQFF. DNA of the CDR3: TGTGCCAGCAGGGGACCGGGACTAGGGCACAATGAGCAGTTCTTC.

The gene calls are TRBV28 and TRBJ2-7, with D maybe TRBD1 (6 bases). Germline V CDR1 and CDR2: MDHEN, SYDVKM. CDR3 length equals 14 residues. The V end was cut by 5 bases, the J end by 3 bases, with 14 bases between. The CDR3 DNA reads as TGTGCCAGCAGTACTCAGGGGAAGCACTACGAGCAGTACTTC. It specifies CASSTQGKHYEQYF.

The chain links TRBV27 to TRBJ1-2, with TRBD1 as a possible D gene (6 bases). Trimming cost V 7 bases and J 0 bases, with 9 bases left between them. The length of the CDR3 is 13 residues. Per the germline V gene, CDR1 is MNHEY and CDR2 is SMNVEV (reference sequence). The CDR3 DNA follows: TGTGCCAGCAAGGGGGATACTAACTATGGCTACACCTTC. Translation: CASKGDTNYGYTF.

CDR3: CASSVTSGFYEQYF. For the CDR3, the DNA is TGTGCCAGCAGCGTGACTAGCGGGTTCTACGAGCAGTACTTC. This chain joins TRBV2 and TRBJ2-7; 10 positions match TRBD2. Trimming took 6 bases from V and 3 from J; bases not matched to a gene: 5. The CDR3 contains 14 residues. Germline V gene sequence: CDR1 SNHLY, CDR2 FYNNEI.

The chain couples TRBV29-1 to TRBJ2-7; D remains ambiguous. This CDR3 comprises 13 residues. Germline V gene sequence: CDR1 SQVTM, CDR2 ANQGSEA. V lost 4 bases, J lost 2 bases, and 12 bases lay in between. This CDR3 is CSVGSGPTYEQYF. As DNA, the CDR3 is TGCAGCGTTGGTTCGGGTCCCACCTACGAGCAGTACTTC.

The V call is TRBV4-1, the J call TRBJ2-1; TRBD2 matches 13 bases. In germline, CDR1 is MGHRA, CDR2 YSYEKL. V shed 0 bases and J 7 bases; nucleotides not matched to a gene: 3. The CDR3 sequence is 16 residues long. CDR3 sequence reads: CASSQEGTSGTNEQFF. The DNA for the CDR3 is TGCGCCAGCAGCCAAGAAGGGACTAGCGGGACGAATGAGCAGTTCTTC.

The gene calls are TRBV28 and TRBJ1-5; D gene unclear. The CDR3 extends over 14 amino acids. V was cut by 5 bases and J by 3 bases, with 11 bases left in between. Germline-derived CDR1 and CDR2 are MDHEN and SYDVKM. This CDR3 is CASSATVPNQPQHF. As DNA, the CDR3 is TGTGCCAGCAGTGCCACAGTCCCCAATCAGCCCCAGCATTTT.

The chain recombines TRBV7-2 with TRBJ2-7; the D is unclear. The CDR3 consists of 13 residues. Germline assignment: CDR1 SGHTA and CDR2 FQGNSA. Trimming left V 5 bases short and J 0 bases short, with 8 bases between. CDR3 DNA sequence: TGTGCCAGCAGCCCCGCCCGCTCCTACGAGCAGTACTTC. It encodes CASSPARSYEQYF.

The chain employs TRBV5-5 and TRBJ1-5; 8 bases align to TRBD1. The CDR3 has 16 amino acids. The germline V gene has CDR1 SGHKS and CDR2 YYEKEE (reference sequence). The J segment lost 4 bases and the V segment lost 4 bases, leaving 10 bases of the junction unmatched. The chain's CDR3 is CASSRAGGELNQPQHF. The CDR3 nucleotides are TGTGCCAGCAGCAGAGCAGGGGGCGAGTTGAATCAGCCCCAGCATTTT.

The chain has TRBV6-5 and TRBJ2-7; D perhaps matches TRBD2 (6 bases). V gave up 4 bases and J gave up 4 bases, with 14 bases separating them. The CDR3 consists of 14 residues. Germline CDR1 reads MNHEY; CDR2 reads SVGAGI. As DNA, the CDR3 is TGTGCCAGCAGTTCGGGACTCGTTAGATACGAGCAGTACTTC. It is translated as CASSSGLVRYEQYF.

The rearrangement links TRBV30 to TRBJ2-7, with D perhaps matching TRBD2 (5 bases). Germline V gives CDR1 GTSNPN, CDR2 SVGIG (reference sequence). Trimming shortened V by 0 bases and J by 7 bases, and 7 bases separated the two germline ends. The CDR3 runs to 11 residues. CDR3 loop: CAWSVGKEQYF. The CDR3 DNA follows: TGTGCCTGGAGTGTCGGGAAGGAGCAGTACTTC.

This chain links TRBV7-9 with TRBJ2-3, with TRBD2 matching over 13 bases. With 5 bases clipped from V and 4 bases from J, the junction kept 6 bases outside the gene matches. This CDR3 has 16 residues. Germline CDR1 reads SEHNR; CDR2 reads FQNEAQ (reference sequence). The CDR3 region is CASSRGTSGVADTQYF. For the CDR3, the DNA is TGTGCCAGCAGCCGAGGGACTAGCGGGGTTGCAGATACGCAGTATTTT.

V and J are TRBV21-1 and TRBJ2-3. TRBV21-1 is assigned pseudogene status. This CDR3 comprises 14 residues. CDR3 amino acids: CASSKLLLADTQYF. The CDR3 bases are TGTGCCAGCAGCAAACTCCTCTTGGCAGATACGCAGTATTTT.

The chain has TRBV7-9 and TRBJ1-1; D is ambiguous. V was pared by 1 base and J by 1 base, with 19 bases between. Germline V gene data show CDR1 as SEHNR and CDR2 as FQNEAQ (reference sequence). The CDR3 consists of 18 residues. CDR3: CASSLVRFREKGNTEAFF. The CDR3 nucleotides are TGTGCCAGCAGCTTAGTTAGATTCCGGGAGAAAGGGAACACTGAAGCTTTCTTT.

The chain couples TRBV28 to TRBJ1-3; possibly TRBD1 for D (6 bases). Trimming stripped 5 bases from V and 0 bases from J, with 17 bases between. CDR1 is MDHEN and CDR2 is SYDVKM in the germline V gene. The CDR3 consists of 17 residues. CDR3 DNA: TGTGCCAGCAGTCGGATTGCAGGGGCCCGCTCTGGAAACACCATATATTTT. This encodes CASSRIAGARSGNTIYF.

DNA for the CDR3: TGCGCCAGCAGCTGGGGACAGGGGCTTTTCACAGATACGCAGTATTTT. Protein: CASSWGQGLFTDTQYF. The chain combines TRBV5-1 with TRBJ2-3; TRBD1 agrees at 10 bases. The V gene end was trimmed by 3 bases and the J gene end by 2 bases; junction bases not matched to a gene: 6. The CDR3 extends over 16 amino acids. Per germline, CDR1 SGHRS and CDR2 YFSETQ.

This clone was seen a handful of times. V is TRBV28 and J is TRBJ1-5, with D possibly TRBD1 on 6 matching bases. The CDR3 spans 16 residues. Per the germline V gene, CDR1 is MDHEN and CDR2 is SYDVKM. Trimming removed 7 bases from V and 1 base from J, with 17 bases in between. This chain's CDR3 is CASTRAGVFSNQPQHF. In DNA, the CDR3 is TGTGCCAGCACCCGGGCAGGGGTGTTCAGCAATCAGCCCCAGCATTTT. Complete variable domain (other parts from reference TRBV28 and TRBJ1-5): DVKVTQSSRYLVKRTGEKVFLECVQDMDHENMFWYRQDPGLGLRLIYFSYDVKMKEKGDIPEGYSVSREKKERFSLILESASTNQTSMYLCASTRAGVFSNQPQHFGDGTRLSIL.

The V gene is TRBV6-5, the J gene TRBJ2-5; D gene unclear. The CDR3 sequence is 14 residues long. Germline V CDR1 and CDR2: MNHEY, SVGAGI. Deletions cut 2 bases from V and 2 bases from J, with 9 bases between. CDR3 in amino acids: CASSYGVGQETQYF. In nucleotides, the CDR3 is TGTGCCAGCAGTTACGGCGTCGGTCAAGAGACCCAGTACTTC.

The V and J genes are TRBV10-2 and TRBJ2-1; D uncertain. This CDR3 region has 13 residues. V gave up 4 bases and J gave up 6 bases, with 10 bases separating them. Germline V gene lookup returns CDR1 WSHSY and CDR2 SAAADI. The CDR3 bases are TGCGCCAGCAGTGCCGAGGAGCTCAATGAGCAGTTCTTC. The encoded protein is CASSAEELNEQFF.

The V and J genes are TRBV5-1 and TRBJ1-6; TRBD1 is a possible D gene (5 bases). Germline CDR1 is SGHRS and CDR2 is YFSETQ. The CDR3 is made up of 14 amino acids. V was clipped by 2 bases and J by 8 bases, with 11 bases between them. The CDR3, as DNA: TGCGCCAGCAGCTTCTTGGGGGAGGATTCACCCCTCCACTTT. It codes for CASSFLGEDSPLHF.

There are a few counts of this clone. The chain uses TRBV5-6 and TRBJ1-5; 8 positions match TRBD1. There are 16 residues in the CDR3. The germline V gene encodes CDR1 SGHDT and CDR2 YYEEEE. V lost 0 bases to trimming and J lost 4 bases; unmatched junction nucleotides: 6. Written as DNA, the CDR3 is TGTGCCAGCAGCTTGGGACAGGGGCCACGAAATCAGCCCCAGCATTTT. Amino acid sequence: CASSLGQGPRNQPQHF.

In its sample, this clone was seen once. The genes are TRBV4-3 and TRBJ2-2; 10 positions agree with TRBD2. The germline V gene encodes CDR1 LGHNA and CDR2 YSLEER. The CDR3 covers 15 residues. J lost 5 bases, V lost 4 bases, and 4 bases had no gene match. The CDR3 here is CASSRAGGPTGELFF. Here the CDR3 DNA reads TGCGCCAGCAGCCGAGCGGGAGGGCCTACCGGGGAGCTGTTTTTT.

V and J are TRBV7-6 and TRBJ2-1; the D gene is possibly TRBD2 (6 bases). Germline V gene lookup returns CDR1 SGHVS and CDR2 FNYEAQ. This CDR3 comprises 16 residues. V was clipped by 5 bases and J by 1 base, with 15 bases between them. CDR3 sequence (DNA): TGTGCCAGCAGCAGTCTGCTTGCGGGGTCCTACAATGAGCAGTTCTTC. It specifies CASSSLLAGSYNEQFF.